These 30 T cell receptor beta chains were sequenced from one sample in a study of shared clonotypes between healthy human individuals. Sequenced by immunoSEQ multiplex PCR; TCRdb stores in-frame clones only, minus some. There are 2 million to 2.5 million clones in the sample; roughly 92% occur only once, and around 0.38% lies in the top ten. The sample consisted of naive CD4+ T cells from PBMCs. Subset of the sample: CD45RA+ positively selected. The receptors shown here come from a young man in good health. Some clones in this sample may be carry-over from other donors' samples.

The chain combines TRBV2 with TRBJ1-5, with D hard to call. Germline V gene lookup returns CDR1 SNHLY and CDR2 FYNNEI. The ends were cut back, 3 bases at V and 3 bases at J, with 6 bases in the middle. The CDR3 length is 13 residues. CDR3 bases: TGTGCCAGCAGTGAGAACCCCAATCAGCCCCAGCATTTT. As protein: CASSENPNQPQHF.

As regards this clone: One end of the junction does not line up with germline, which may come from a read error. The chain joins TRBV30 to TRBJ2-7; D is unresolved. Per the germline V gene, CDR1 is GTSNPN and CDR2 is SVGIG (reference sequence). The CDR3 spans 12 residues. CDR3 region: CAWSRDPLPASF. CDR3 in DNA: TGTGCCTGGAGTAGAGACCCCCTGCCAGCAAGCTTC. The full variable domain, completed using reference TRBV30 and TRBJ2-7, is SQTIHQWPATLVQPVGSPLSLECTVEGTSNPNLYWYRQAAGRGLQLLFYSVGIGQISSEVPQNLSASRPQDRQFILSSKKLLLSDSGFYLCAWSRDPLPASFGPGTRLTVT.

This chain links TRBV28 with TRBJ1-5; D call uncertain. The CDR3 length is 15 residues. V lost 4 bases and J lost 7, with 17 bases in between. Germline lookup yields CDR1 MDHEN and CDR2 SYDVKM. DNA of the CDR3: TGTGCCAGCAGTTCCGGCTCGGGGAGTTGGCAGCCCCAGCATTTT. Amino acids: CASSSGSGSWQPQHF.

With respect to this clone: Other DNA variants within this sample encode the same CDR3. The gene calls are TRBV5-1 and TRBJ2-3; D unclear. The CDR3 is 14 residues long. The V end was cut by 0 bases, the J end by 0 bases, with 5 bases between. Germline V gives CDR1 SGHRS, CDR2 YFSETQ. CDR3 residues: CASSLAESTDTQYF. In nucleotides, the CDR3 is TGCGCCAGCAGCTTGGCCGAGAGCACAGATACGCAGTATTTT.

The chain combines TRBV18 with TRBJ1-2; D remains ambiguous. CDR3 length: 13 amino acids. Germline CDR1 and CDR2: KGHSH and LQKENI. The V end was cut by 3 bases, the J end by 5 bases, with 10 bases between. CDR3 in amino acids: CASSPATDYGYTF. DNA of the CDR3: TGTGCCAGCTCACCTGCGACGGATTATGGCTACACCTTC.

A few counts support this clone. The rearrangement links TRBV7-9 to TRBJ1-5; D might be TRBD1 (6 bases). The germline V gene has CDR1 SEHNR and CDR2 FQNEAQ (reference sequence). V lost 1 base and J lost 5, with 9 bases in between. The CDR3 has 14 amino acids. CDR3 loop: CASSLVGADQPQHF. The CDR3 bases are TGTGCCAGCAGCTTAGTGGGGGCGGATCAGCCCCAGCATTTT. Combining the CDR3 with reference TRBV7-9 and TRBJ1-5 gives the whole variable domain DTGVSQNPRHKITKRGQNVTFRCDPISEHNRLYWYRQTLGQGPEFLTYFQNEAQLEKSRLLSDRFSAERPKGSFSTLEIQRTEQGDSAMYLCASSLVGADQPQHFGDGTRLSIL.

The chain uses TRBV5-6 and TRBJ2-7; D possibly corresponds to TRBD2 (6 bases). Deletions cut 4 bases from V and 6 bases from J, with 14 bases between. CDR3 length: 13 amino acids. The germline gives CDR1 SGHDT, CDR2 YYEEEE. This CDR3 is CASSPRGGFEQYF. The CDR3 bases are TGTGCCAGCAGCCCCCGGGGAGGATTCGAGCAGTACTTC.

The chain is built from TRBV11-2 and TRBJ2-7, with 9 bases fitting TRBD2. The ends lost 0 bases at V and 0 bases at J; junction bases unmatched: 0. CDR3 length equals 15 residues. Germline CDR1 is SGHAT and CDR2 is FQNNGV. The CDR3 DNA sequence: TGTGCCAGCAGCTTAGAAGCGGGGGGCTCCTACGAGCAGTACTTC. It is translated as CASSLEAGGSYEQYF.

In the case of this clone: Other DNA sequences in this specimen translate into the identical CDR3. The chain has TRBV29-1 and TRBJ2-7, with D hard to call. There are 16 residues in the CDR3. Germline V CDR1 and CDR2: SQVTM, ANQGSEA. With 4 bases removed from V and 0 bases from J, the gap between germline ends came to 19 bases. The CDR3 bases are TGCAGCGTTGTGATTCGGTTCCTCTCCGGCTCCTACGAGCAGTACTTC. This sequence encodes CSVVIRFLSGSYEQYF.

The chain carries TRBV20-1 and TRBJ2-7; D may be TRBD1 or TRBD2 (5 bases each). The germline V gene encodes CDR1 DFQATT and CDR2 SNEGSKA (reference sequence). V was clipped by 5 bases and J by 6 bases, with 11 bases between them. The CDR3 consists of 11 residues. In DNA, the CDR3 is TGCAGTGCTCCCAGGGACGTCGAGCAGTACTTC. Its translation: CSAPRDVEQYF.

The chain couples TRBV18 to TRBJ2-2; a possible D gene is TRBD1 (6 bases). Germline CDR1 reads KGHSH; CDR2 reads LQKENI. The CDR3 extends over 14 amino acids. V was clipped by 3 bases and J by 6 bases, with 11 bases between them. CDR3 sequence (DNA): TGTGCCAGCTCACCTACACAGGGCGCCGGGGAGCTGTTTTTT. It specifies CASSPTQGAGELFF. Full variable domain (outside the CDR3, taken from reference TRBV18 and TRBJ2-2): NAGVMQNPRHLVRRRGQEARLRCSPMKGHSHVYWYRQLPEEGLKFMVYLQKENIIDESGMPKERFSAEFPKEGPSILRIQQVVRGDSAAYFCASSPTQGAGELFFGEGSRLTVL.

The J gene is TRBJ2-3, the V gene TRBV5-1; TRBD2 matches at 10 bases. Germline CDR1 and CDR2: SGHRS and YFSETQ. CDR3 length: 16 amino acids. Unmatched junction bases numbered 6, after V lost 0 bases and J lost 5 bases. The CDR3 bases are TGCGCCAGCAGCTTGGCCCTAGCGGGAGCTTTAGATACGCAGTATTTT. It yields the protein CASSLALAGALDTQYF.

The V gene is TRBV5-1, the J gene TRBJ1-4; 7 nucleotides align to TRBD1. The CDR3 consists of 14 residues. CDR1 SGHRS and CDR2 YFSETQ come from the germline V gene. The trim removed 1 base at V and 6 bases at J, leaving 3 bases unmatched. CDR3 sequence: CASSLSGTDEKLFF. For the CDR3, the DNA is TGCGCCAGCAGCTTGTCCGGGACAGATGAAAAACTGTTTTTT.

Remarks on this clone: The same CDR3 arises from other DNA sequences in this sample as well. The chain is built from TRBV28 and TRBJ1-4, with D tentatively TRBD1 (5 bases). The CDR3 runs to 15 residues. V was trimmed by 2 bases and J by 2 bases, leaving 9 bases between them. Germline lookup yields CDR1 MDHEN and CDR2 SYDVKM. The CDR3 sequence is CASSLGGTTNEKLFF. The CDR3 DNA follows: TGTGCCAGCAGTTTAGGGGGAACGACTAATGAAAAACTGTTTTTT.

J is TRBJ1-1 and V is TRBV5-5, with D unresolved. Germline V gene lookup returns CDR1 SGHKS and CDR2 YYEKEE (reference sequence). V lost 1 base to trimming and J lost 5 bases, with 9 bases between them. The CDR3 has 13 amino acids. The CDR3: CASSLFVDTEAFF. DNA for the CDR3: TGTGCCAGCAGCTTGTTTGTCGATACTGAAGCTTTCTTT.

Comments on this clone: Within the sample, other DNA sequences also encode this same CDR3. The V gene is TRBV9, the J gene TRBJ1-1, with D maybe TRBD1 (5 bases). CDR1 and CDR2 (germline): SGDLS, YYNGEE. Between the trimmed V and J ends, which lost 0 bases and 5 bases, there was a span of 5 bases. The CDR3 totals 12 residues. CDR3 in amino acids: CASSVGGTEAFF. In nucleotides, the CDR3 is TGTGCCAGCAGCGTAGGGGGGACTGAAGCTTTCTTT.

The chain couples TRBV28 to TRBJ1-2; 7 bases align to TRBD1. The V and J ends lost 8 bases and 2 bases, in that order; junction bases with no gene match: 11. CDR1 and CDR2 from the germline V gene are MDHEN and SYDVKM. This CDR3 has 15 amino acids. CDR3 sequence: CASGTTGVSNYGYTF. The DNA of the CDR3 is TGTGCCAGCGGAACCACAGGGGTTTCGAACTATGGCTACACCTTC.

The chain recombines TRBV9 with TRBJ2-1; D not certain. Germline V gene data show CDR1 as SGDLS and CDR2 as YYNGEE. V was trimmed by 2 bases and J by 4 bases, leaving 10 bases between them. There are 14 residues in the CDR3. The CDR3 bases are TGTGCCAGCAGCGTCAGGACGGGTTACAATGAGCAGTTCTTC. Amino acid sequence: CASSVRTGYNEQFF.

V usage is TRBV28 and J usage is TRBJ2-1; D uncertain. Per germline, CDR1 MDHEN and CDR2 SYDVKM. This CDR3 is built from 15 residues. The ends were cut back, 8 bases at V and 4 bases at J, with 18 bases in the middle. The DNA of the CDR3 is TGTGCCAGCCGACGCCCCCAGTTAGTATACAATGAGCAGTTCTTC. Its protein product is CASRRPQLVYNEQFF.

This sequence joins TRBV5-1 and TRBJ1-2; possible D gene TRBD1, 6 bases. This CDR3 spans 17 amino acids. Per germline, CDR1 SGHRS and CDR2 YFSETQ. Deletions cut 0 bases from V and 6 bases from J, with 21 bases between. The CDR3 sequence: CASSLAGVDRSLDGYTF. The CDR3, as DNA: TGCGCCAGCAGCTTGGCGGGGGTTGACAGGTCTCTGGATGGCTACACCTTC.

The V gene is TRBV11-2, the J gene TRBJ1-2; 11 nucleotides agree with TRBD1. This CDR3 comprises 15 residues. Germline CDR1 is SGHAT and CDR2 is FQNNGV. V was clipped by 5 bases and J by 7 bases; unmatched bases: 9. The CDR3 DNA sequence: TGTGCCAGCAGCCCACCGGACAGGGGGCGTTTTGGCTACACCTTC. This translates into CASSPPDRGRFGYTF.

DNA for the CDR3: TGTGCCAGCAGCTTAGTCAGCCCCCGGGCCGGGACCCAGTACTTC. The encoded protein is CASSLVSPRAGTQYF. V gene TRBV7-2 combines with J gene TRBJ2-5; D uncertain. The V gene lost 1 base and the J gene lost 7 bases, with 16 bases spanning the gap. Germline-derived CDR1 and CDR2 are SGHTA and FQGNSA. There are 15 residues in the CDR3.

The chain is built from TRBV9 and TRBJ2-7; 9 positions agree with TRBD1. The CDR3 sequence is 15 residues long. Germline V gene sequence: CDR1 SGDLS, CDR2 YYNGEE. The V and J ends lost 2 bases and 4 bases, in that order; junction bases with no gene match: 7. This chain's CDR3 is CASSVTGTGFYEQYF. CDR3 DNA sequence: TGTGCCAGCAGCGTCACCGGGACAGGGTTTTACGAGCAGTACTTC. The full variable domain, rest sourced from reference TRBV9 and TRBJ2-7, is DSGVTQTPKHLITATGQRVTLRCSPRSGDLSVYWYQQSLDQGLQFLIQYYNGEERAKGNILERFSAQQFPDLHSELNLSSLELGDSALYFCASSVTGTGFYEQYFGPGTRLTVT.

The chain uses TRBV5-6 and TRBJ2-6; the D is unclear. The CDR3 length is 15 residues. Trimming took off 4 bases at V and 0 bases at J, with 8 bases between the two ends. The germline V gene has CDR1 SGHDT and CDR2 YYEEEE. CDR3 protein: CASSPFPSGANVLTF. Here the CDR3 DNA reads TGTGCCAGCAGCCCTTTCCCCTCTGGGGCCAACGTCCTGACTTTC.

V is TRBV5-4 and J is TRBJ2-7; 9 positions match TRBD2. Germline V lookup: CDR1 SGHNT, CDR2 YYREEE (reference sequence). Germline trimming cut 1 base from V and 4 bases from J; bases unmatched to any gene: 15. This CDR3 has 18 residues. The CDR3 reads CASSLRSSGEMYYYEQYF. The CDR3 coding sequence is TGTGCCAGCAGCTTGAGGTCTAGCGGGGAAATGTATTATTACGAGCAGTACTTC.

This sequence joins TRBV2 and TRBJ2-1; no reliable D call. The CDR3 runs to 11 residues. Deletions cut 4 bases from V and 8 bases from J, with 6 bases between. Germline V gene data show CDR1 as SNHLY and CDR2 as FYNNEI. The CDR3 is CASSVVYEQFF. CDR3 bases: TGTGCCAGCAGTGTAGTATATGAGCAGTTCTTC.

The chain joins TRBV6-1 to TRBJ1-1; possibly TRBD1 for D (5 bases). This CDR3 region has 14 residues. Germline V gene lookup returns CDR1 MNHNS and CDR2 SASEGT. Trimming took off 8 bases at V and 1 base at J, with 14 bases between the two ends. The CDR3 spells CASLVSGQNTEAFF. CDR3 bases: TGTGCCAGCCTAGTCTCAGGACAGAACACTGAAGCTTTCTTT.

Comment on this clone: A junction boundary mismatches the germline segment, possibly from a read error. This rearrangement joins TRBV15 to TRBJ2-7; the D gene is possibly TRBD1 (6 bases). The CDR3 sequence is 12 residues long. The germline V gene has CDR1 LNHNV and CDR2 YYDKDF (reference sequence). The CDR3 sequence: CATSRDVGHRNF. CDR3 DNA sequence: TGTGCCACCAGCAGAGATGTGGGACATCGGAACTTC.

V usage is TRBV30 and J usage is TRBJ1-3, with D possibly being TRBD1 (5 bases). Germline lookup yields CDR1 GTSNPN and CDR2 SVGIG (reference sequence). The CDR3 has 16 amino acids. V was clipped by 4 bases and J by 0 bases, with 16 bases between them. The CDR3 sequence: CAWKRGGILSGNTIYF. The CDR3 nucleotides are TGTGCCTGGAAGCGGGGCGGCATCCTCTCTGGAAACACCATATATTTT.

This chain links TRBV19 with TRBJ2-2; D is undetermined. Per the germline V gene, CDR1 is LNHDA and CDR2 is SQIVND (reference sequence). Trimming removed 8 bases at V and 1 base at J, with 5 bases between. The CDR3 runs 12 residues. DNA for the CDR3: TGTGCCAGTCGACTGAACACCGGGGAGCTGTTTTTT. It yields the protein CASRLNTGELFF.